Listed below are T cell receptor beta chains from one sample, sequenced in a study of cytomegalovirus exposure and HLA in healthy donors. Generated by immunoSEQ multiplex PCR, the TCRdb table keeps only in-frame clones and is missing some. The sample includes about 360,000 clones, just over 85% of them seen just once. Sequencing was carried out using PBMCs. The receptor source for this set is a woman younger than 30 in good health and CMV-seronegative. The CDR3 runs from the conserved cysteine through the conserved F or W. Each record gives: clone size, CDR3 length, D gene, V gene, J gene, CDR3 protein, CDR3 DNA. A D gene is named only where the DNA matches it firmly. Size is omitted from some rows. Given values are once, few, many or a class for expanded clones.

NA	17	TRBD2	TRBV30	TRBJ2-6	CAWSVGGPISGANVLTF	TGTGCCTGGAGTGTGGGAGGGCCTATATCTGGGGCCAACGTCCTGACTTTC
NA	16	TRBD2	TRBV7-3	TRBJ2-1	CASSRTSGTLNNEQFF	TGTGCCAGCAGCCGGACTAGCGGGACCCTAAACAATGAGCAGTTCTTC
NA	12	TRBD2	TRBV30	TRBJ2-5	CARAGEGETQYF	TGTGCCAGAGCGGGGGAGGGGGAGACCCAGTACTTC
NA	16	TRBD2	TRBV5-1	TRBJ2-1	CASSLIGLAEYNEQFF	TGCGCCAGCAGCTTGATCGGGCTAGCGGAATACAATGAGCAGTTCTTC
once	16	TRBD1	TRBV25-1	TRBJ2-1	CASSAPGGTGLNEQFF	TGTGCCAGCAGTGCCCCAGGGGGGACAGGACTCAATGAGCAGTTCTTC
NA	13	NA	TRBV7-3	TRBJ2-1	CASSLTFSAEQFF	TGTGCCAGCAGCCTCACTTTCTCTGCGGAGCAGTTCTTC
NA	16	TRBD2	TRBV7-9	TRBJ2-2	CASSFAGGGNTGELFF	TGTGCCAGCAGCTTCGCGGGAGGGGGGAACACCGGGGAGCTGTTTTTT
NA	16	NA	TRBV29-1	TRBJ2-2	CSVESRAGTNTGELFF	TGCAGCGTTGAATCCCGAGCCGGGACTAACACCGGGGAGCTGTTTTTT
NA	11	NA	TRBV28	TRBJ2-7	CASRKGGKKNF	TGTGCCAGCAGAAAGGGGGGGAAGAAAAACTTC
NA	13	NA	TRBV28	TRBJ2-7	CASSSGTHYEQYF	TGTGCCAGCAGCTCCGGGACACACTACGAGCAGTACTTC
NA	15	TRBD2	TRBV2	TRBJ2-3	CASIPSGAFTDTQYF	TGTGCCAGCATCCCGAGCGGGGCCTTCACAGATACGCAGTATTTT
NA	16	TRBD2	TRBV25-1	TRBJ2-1	CASSPSRGGSYNEQFF	TGTGCCAGCAGTCCCTCCCGCGGGGGCTCCTACAATGAGCAGTTCTTC
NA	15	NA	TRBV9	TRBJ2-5	CASSAMGAEQETQYF	TGTGCCAGCAGCGCAATGGGAGCGGAACAAGAGACCCAGTACTTC
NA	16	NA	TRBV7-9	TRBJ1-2	CASSSRQDPRHYGYTF	TGTGCCAGCAGCTCCAGACAAGACCCAAGGCACTATGGCTACACCTTC
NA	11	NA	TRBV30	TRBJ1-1	CAWRPEVEAFF	TGTGCCTGGAGGCCAGAAGTTGAAGCTTTCTTT
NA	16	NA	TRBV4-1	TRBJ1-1	CASSPGEGGAWTEAFF	TGCGCCAGCAGCCCGGGTGAAGGAGGGGCCTGGACTGAAGCTTTCTTT
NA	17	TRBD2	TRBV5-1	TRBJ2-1	CASSLTTLAGSYNEQFF	TGCGCCAGCAGCTTGACAACCTTAGCGGGGAGTTACAATGAGCAGTTCTTC
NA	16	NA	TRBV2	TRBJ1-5	CASSADSYFSNQPQHF	TGTGCCAGCAGTGCAGACAGTTACTTTAGCAATCAGCCCCAGCATTTT
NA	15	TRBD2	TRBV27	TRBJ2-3	CASSSLLREGDTQYF	TGTGCCAGCAGCTCATTATTGAGGGAGGGGGATACGCAGTATTTT
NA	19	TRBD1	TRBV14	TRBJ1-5	CASSQVGPGQTGGSQPQHF	TGTGCCAGCAGCCAAGTGGGGCCCGGGCAGACAGGGGGCAGTCAGCCCCAGCATTTT
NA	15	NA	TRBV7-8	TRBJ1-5	CASSSITYSNQPQHF	TGTGCCAGCAGCTCCATCACTTATAGCAATCAGCCCCAGCATTTT
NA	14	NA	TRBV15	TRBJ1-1	CATSSASTGLEAFF	TGTGCCACCAGCAGCGCGTCGACAGGACTTGAAGCTTTCTTT
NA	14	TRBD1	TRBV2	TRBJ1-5	CASSERDRGQPQHF	TGTGCCAGCAGTGAAAGGGACAGGGGGCAGCCCCAGCATTTT
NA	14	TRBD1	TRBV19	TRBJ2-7	CASSQGDYSYEQYF	TGTGCCAGTAGTCAGGGGGATTACTCCTACGAGCAGTACTTC
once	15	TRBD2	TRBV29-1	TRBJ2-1	CSVAGDYGGPYEQFF	TGCAGCGTTGCGGGGGACTACGGAGGGCCGTATGAGCAGTTCTTC
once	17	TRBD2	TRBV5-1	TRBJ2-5	CASSLGLAGLGQETQYF	TGCGCCAGCAGCTTAGGACTAGCGGGACTCGGGCAAGAGACCCAGTACTTC
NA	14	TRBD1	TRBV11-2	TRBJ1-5	CASSSDRGNQPQHF	TGTGCCAGCAGCTCGGACAGGGGTAATCAGCCCCAGCATTTT
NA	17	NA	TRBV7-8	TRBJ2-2	CASSLARGQANTGELFF	TGTGCCAGCAGCTTAGCGCGGGGGCAGGCCAACACCGGGGAGCTGTTTTTT
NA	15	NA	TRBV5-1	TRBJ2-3	CASSFDWTGTDTQYF	TGCGCCAGCAGCTTCGACTGGACTGGGACAGATACGCAGTATTTT
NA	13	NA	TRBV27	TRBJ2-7	CASSVPSEGAEYF	TGTGCCAGCAGTGTACCCTCGGAGGGCGCGGAGTACTTC
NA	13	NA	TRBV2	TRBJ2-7	CASSEIVGYEQYF	TGTGCCAGCAGTGAAATCGTCGGCTACGAGCAGTACTTC
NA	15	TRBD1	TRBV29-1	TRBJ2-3	CSARLTGRGTDTQYF	TGCAGCGCCCGCCTGACAGGGAGAGGGACAGATACGCAGTATTTT
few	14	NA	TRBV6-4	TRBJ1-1	CASSVGSASTEAFF	TGTGCCAGCAGTGTAGGCAGCGCAAGCACTGAAGCTTTCTTT
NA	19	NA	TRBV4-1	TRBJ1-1	CASSQERPTGRKRSTEAFF	TGCGCCAGCAGCCAAGAAAGGCCTACAGGGCGCAAAAGAAGCACTGAAGCTTTCTTT
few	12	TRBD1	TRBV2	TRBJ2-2	CATGQGGGELFF	TGTGCCACGGGACAGGGGGGCGGGGAGCTGTTTTTT
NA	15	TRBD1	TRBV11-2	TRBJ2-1	CASSLSQGDWNEQFF	TGTGCCAGCAGCTTATCACAGGGGGATTGGAATGAGCAGTTCTTC
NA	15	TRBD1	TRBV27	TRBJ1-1	CASRGVGQGNTEAFF	TGTGCCAGCAGGGGGGTCGGACAGGGGAACACTGAAGCTTTCTTT
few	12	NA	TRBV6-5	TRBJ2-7	CAITTPSYEQYF	TGTGCCATTACGACACCCTCCTACGAGCAGTACTTC
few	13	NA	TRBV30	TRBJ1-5	CAWSQGHNQPQHF	TGTGCCTGGTCCCAGGGGCACAATCAGCCCCAGCATTTT
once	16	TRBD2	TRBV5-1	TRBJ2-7	CASSLDGTSFSYEQYF	TGCGCCAGCAGCTTGGACGGGACTAGCTTTTCTTACGAGCAGTACTTC
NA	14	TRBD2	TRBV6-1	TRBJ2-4	CASSETSGKNIQYF	TGTGCCAGCAGTGAGACTAGCGGCAAAAACATTCAGTACTTC